This is a list of T cell receptor beta chains from one sample in a study of blood T cell repertoires in COVID-19. Here immunoSEQ multiplex PCR was the method, and the copy in TCRdb shows in-frame clones only, minus some. The table shows some 380,000 clones, with roughly 77% occurring only once. Input material: peripheral blood. The origin of the receptors is a human donor with acute or convalescent COVID-19. The donor label of this sample is uncertain. The CDR3 runs from the conserved cysteine through the conserved F or W. The order of the fields is J gene, V gene, clone size, CDR3 length, CDR3 protein. Size is omitted from some rows. Given values are once, few, many or a class for expanded clones.

TRBJ1-1 TRBV5-6 NA 15 CASSLKYLGGTAAFF
TRBJ2-1 TRBV7-9 NA 15 CASSAGDRDYNEQFF
TRBJ2-7 TRBV21-1 NA 15 CASSASGTNSYEQYF
TRBJ1-1 TRBV5-6 few 15 CASSYSFNERPEAFF
TRBJ2-3 TRBV15 NA 14 CATSRGTAADTQYF
TRBJ2-3 TRBV30 NA 15 CAWTLTGASTDTQYF
TRBJ1-4 TRBV20-1 NA 13 CSASYSTNEKLFF
TRBJ2-1 TRBV11-3 NA 12 CASSSGGIEQFF
TRBJ2-1 TRBV27 NA 13 CAGGTGPASEQFF
TRBJ2-5 TRBV13 NA 15 CASSPPLSLQETQYF
TRBJ1-2 TRBV7-9 NA 13 CASSLIGDYGYTF
TRBJ2-4 TRBV19 once 19 CASSPGRRGGSVAKNIQYF
TRBJ1-6 TRBV5-1 few 14 CASSLGRNNSPLHF
TRBJ2-1 TRBV6-5 NA 15 CASRTDFLAKNEQFF
TRBJ2-7 TRBV7-6 NA 17 CASSPLVSGGTGGEQYF
TRBJ2-7 TRBV6-5 NA 15 CASMDRGAGLYEQYF
TRBJ2-7 TRBV5-4 NA 14 CASSFRTGRNEQYF
TRBJ1-5 TRBV3-1/TRBV3-2 NA 15 CASSLAQGVGQPQHF
TRBJ1-1 TRBV11-2 NA 14 CASSLVVGQTEAFF
TRBJ2-5 TRBV5-8 NA 14 CASSKDRVVKTQYF
TRBJ2-7 TRBV27 NA 14 CASSLFGAIREQYF
TRBJ2-2 TRBV7-9 NA 16 CASSPPGQGATGELFF
TRBJ2-1 TRBV20-1 NA 11 CSATSVHEQFF
TRBJ2-1 TRBV30 NA 10 CALLDREQFF
TRBJ1-1 TRBV14 NA 15 CASSLGGALGTEAFF
TRBJ2-5 TRBV25-1 NA 15 CASSELGGAQETQYF
TRBJ1-3 TRBV7-9 few 16 CASSADRFAEGNTIYF
TRBJ2-1 TRBV5-1 once 14 CASSLTGRGNEQFF
TRBJ2-7 TRBV18 NA 14 CASSPPDRTYEQYF
TRBJ1-1 TRBV11-2 once 12 CASSSETDEAFF
TRBJ1-6 TRBV5-5 NA 14 CASSSGTGNSPLHF
TRBJ2-7 TRBV6-9 NA 14 CASAPGGSSYEQYF
TRBJ1-1 TRBV11-1 few 16 CASSLVPGAVSTEAFF
TRBJ2-5 TRBV14 NA 15 CASSQDWSAGLTQYF
TRBJ1-3 TRBV11-2 NA 14 CAAGKGVIGNTIYF
TRBJ2-3 TRBV6-5 NA 15 CASSYIATDTDTQYF
TRBJ1-4 TRBV12-3/TRBV12-4 NA 13 CASSYQGIEKLFF
TRBJ2-4 TRBV10-1 NA 12 CASSASGGPQYF
TRBJ2-1 TRBV6-2/TRBV6-3 NA 17 CASSYSSLVLVYNEQFF
TRBJ1-1 TRBV11-2 NA 17 CASSLGPGGRGNTEAFF